This is a list of T cell receptor beta chains from one sample in a study of TIL therapy for anti-PD-1-resistant metastatic lung cancer. Repertoires were generated with immunoSEQ multiplex PCR, while TCRdb's copy carries only in-frame clones and drops some. This table has more than 35,000 clones, 73% appearing once. The sample here was blood, taken at baseline. These receptors were taken from a person aged 25-79 years with non-small cell lung cancer. CDR3s include the opening cysteine and the closing phenylalanine or tryptophan. The order of the fields is V gene, J gene, CDR3 protein.

v_gene: TRBV2; j_gene: TRBJ2-2; CDR3aa: CASSPTSGRPGELFF
v_gene: TRBV29-1; j_gene: TRBJ2-3; CDR3aa: CSVEDRPDTQYF
v_gene: TRBV29-1; j_gene: TRBJ2-3; CDR3aa: CSIVSGSPTSGGDLDTQYF
v_gene: TRBV6-1; j_gene: TRBJ1-1; CDR3aa: CASRTIVGGSEAFF
v_gene: TRBV28; j_gene: TRBJ2-1; CDR3aa: CASSSPGREWNNEQFF
v_gene: TRBV19; j_gene: TRBJ1-1; CDR3aa: CASLSQVNTEAFF
v_gene: TRBV5-1; j_gene: TRBJ1-1; CDR3aa: CASSLGQQEAFF
v_gene: TRBV2; j_gene: TRBJ2-1; CDR3aa: CASSGRLAGGYNEQFF
v_gene: TRBV29-1; j_gene: TRBJ2-4; CDR3aa: CSVEVTGDIQYF
v_gene: TRBV21-1; j_gene: TRBJ2-1; CDR3aa: CASGTSGGNEQFF
v_gene: TRBV7-2; j_gene: TRBJ2-7; CDR3aa: CASSLGPLAGHYEQYF
v_gene: TRBV11-3; j_gene: TRBJ2-2; CDR3aa: CASSSWTSGEGTGELFF
v_gene: TRBV19; j_gene: TRBJ2-3; CDR3aa: CASRTRGGVGTDTQYF
v_gene: TRBV6-5; j_gene: TRBJ2-1; CDR3aa: CATETPNEQFF
v_gene: TRBV7-9; j_gene: TRBJ2-5; CDR3aa: CASSYGLAGQETQYF
v_gene: TRBV10-1; j_gene: TRBJ1-5; CDR3aa: CASRVPGLGQGASNQPQHF
v_gene: TRBV7-2; j_gene: TRBJ1-5; CDR3aa: CASSGQLNQPQHF
v_gene: TRBV28; j_gene: TRBJ2-7; CDR3aa: CASSLRGLGYEQYF
v_gene: TRBV9; j_gene: TRBJ2-2; CDR3aa: CASGPRQGNTGELFF
v_gene: TRBV5-1; j_gene: TRBJ1-6; CDR3aa: CASSQGTGGNSPLHF
v_gene: TRBV4-3; j_gene: TRBJ2-3; CDR3aa: CASSQDLGVDTQYF
v_gene: TRBV11-1; j_gene: TRBJ2-7; CDR3aa: CASSRRTQGSSYERYF
v_gene: TRBV7-2; j_gene: TRBJ1-2; CDR3aa: CASSRDRVRLSGYTF
v_gene: TRBV6-4; j_gene: TRBJ1-3; CDR3aa: CASSPGSSGNTIYF
v_gene: TRBV5-1; j_gene: TRBJ2-3; CDR3aa: CASSPSGVTDTQYF
v_gene: TRBV2; j_gene: TRBJ2-7; CDR3aa: CASSEDFGPGGQYF
v_gene: TRBV7-9; j_gene: TRBJ2-1; CDR3aa: CASSQRGRQGVSYNEQFF
v_gene: TRBV9; j_gene: TRBJ2-2; CDR3aa: CASSVAGGMPGELFF
v_gene: TRBV5-1; j_gene: TRBJ2-1; CDR3aa: CASSAERQTSSYNEQFF
v_gene: TRBV7-2; j_gene: TRBJ2-2; CDR3aa: CASSELSGGATGELFF
v_gene: TRBV6-5; j_gene: TRBJ2-5; CDR3aa: CASSKDEKETQYF
v_gene: TRBV5-1; j_gene: TRBJ2-3; CDR3aa: CASSLEGSDTQYF
v_gene: TRBV9; j_gene: TRBJ2-1; CDR3aa: CASSVALRTSDNEQFF
v_gene: TRBV4-2; j_gene: TRBJ2-7; CDR3aa: CASSQATGGNDEQYF
v_gene: TRBV5-1; j_gene: TRBJ2-3; CDR3aa: CASSLESGRGYTQYF
v_gene: TRBV5-5; j_gene: TRBJ2-2; CDR3aa: CASSLLAANTGELFF
v_gene: TRBV21-1; j_gene: TRBJ1-5; CDR3aa: CASSDRVQPQHF
v_gene: TRBV28; j_gene: TRBJ1-5; CDR3aa: CASSSGGAGNQPQHF
v_gene: TRBV6-1; j_gene: TRBJ2-1; CDR3aa: CASSEAGRDRGQGEQFF
v_gene: TRBV7-3; j_gene: TRBJ2-1; CDR3aa: CASSLAGGAYNEQFF
v_gene: TRBV30; j_gene: TRBJ1-5; CDR3aa: CAWSSVGGQYDPYSNQPQHF
v_gene: TRBV27; j_gene: TRBJ2-3; CDR3aa: CASSFEGYTDTQYF
v_gene: TRBV10-3; j_gene: TRBJ2-5; CDR3aa: CAIRGVMETQYF
v_gene: TRBV27; j_gene: TRBJ1-1; CDR3aa: CASSQQGKGGTEAFF
v_gene: TRBV5-1; j_gene: TRBJ2-3; CDR3aa: CASSPERGYTQYF
v_gene: TRBV19; j_gene: TRBJ2-5; CDR3aa: CASSEYREGTQYF
v_gene: TRBV6-6; j_gene: TRBJ1-1; CDR3aa: CASSNPRDTEAFF
v_gene: TRBV7-9; j_gene: TRBJ1-1; CDR3aa: CASSLGDRDYTEAFF